These 20 T cell receptor beta chains originate from one sample sequenced in a study of cytomegalovirus exposure and HLA in healthy donors. PCR primers comprised 60 Vbeta and 13 Jbeta primers. Clones were sequenced by immunoSEQ multiplex PCR, and TCRdb holds only the in-frame ones, with some missing. The sample includes some 200,000 clones, less than 85% of them seen just once. The specimen sequenced was PBMCs. The origin of the receptors is a girl between 10 and 17 years old in good health and CMV-seropositive.

This rearrangement joins TRBV5-3 to TRBJ2-7; 11 bases line up with TRBD2. TRBV5-3 is filed as an ORF, its function uncertain. The junction had 12 bases not matched to a gene; V was cut back by 4 bases and J by 0 bases. CDR3 length equals 18 residues. This chain's CDR3 is CARSPGTSGPTSSYEQYF. The CDR3, as DNA: TGTGCCAGAAGCCCCGGGACTAGCGGACCCACAAGCTCCTACGAGCAGTACTTC.

This chain uses TRBV20-1 with TRBJ1-2; TRBD1 matches at 10 bases. Trimming took 5 bases from V and 12 from J; bases not matched to a gene: 6. The germline gives CDR1 DFQATT, CDR2 SNEGSKA (reference sequence). CDR3 length: 11 amino acids. The CDR3 coding sequence is TGCAGTGCTCAAGGACAGGGGGAGGACACCTTC. Encoded protein: CSAQGQGEDTF.

The chain uses TRBV30 and TRBJ2-2, with 10 nucleotides matching TRBD2. Unmatched junction bases numbered 8, after V lost 0 bases and J lost 1 base. Per the germline V gene, CDR1 is GTSNPN and CDR2 is SVGIG (reference sequence). The CDR3 is 18 residues long. Written as DNA, the CDR3 is TGTGCCTGGAGTGTACGGGGGCTAGCGGGGGTGAACACCGGGGAGCTGTTTTTT. Amino acid sequence: CAWSVRGLAGVNTGELFF.

This sequence joins TRBV7-9 and TRBJ1-2, with a possible D match to TRBD1 (6 bases). Trimming took 5 bases from V and 3 from J, leaving 13 bases between them. This CDR3 comprises 14 residues. Germline CDR1 reads SEHNR; CDR2 reads FQNEAQ (reference sequence). CDR3 protein: CASSPGQSYYGYTF. Written as DNA, the CDR3 is TGTGCCAGCAGCCCCGGACAGAGCTACTATGGCTACACCTTC.

The J gene is TRBJ1-1, the V gene TRBV6-1, with D possibly matching TRBD1 (5 bases). Deletions cut 6 bases from V and 6 bases from J, with 11 bases between. The CDR3 extends over 12 amino acids. Germline loops: CDR1 MNHNS, CDR2 SASEGT. The CDR3 nucleotides read TGTGCCAGCAGAGTCGGGGGGGCTGAAGCTTTCTTT. Translated: CASRVGGAEAFF.

On this clone: Other DNA variants within this sample encode the same CDR3. The gene calls are TRBV9 and TRBJ1-3; D is perhaps TRBD1 (5 bases). Trimming stripped 2 bases from V and 2 bases from J, with 8 bases between. The CDR3 is 14 amino acids. The V gene's germline CDR1 is SGDLS and CDR2 YYNGEE. CDR3 DNA: TGTGCCAGCAGCGTCGGGGGAACTGGAAACACCATATATTTT. Translation gives CASSVGGTGNTIYF.

This clone has only a few counts. This chain connects TRBV9 to TRBJ2-3; the match to TRBD2 covers 11 bases. The germline CDR1 and CDR2 sequences are SGDLS and YYNGEE. V lost 3 bases, J lost 2 bases, and 5 bases stayed unmatched. This CDR3 has 16 amino acids. The CDR3 sequence: CASSARLAGLTDTQYF. In DNA form, the CDR3 reads TGTGCCAGCAGCGCTCGACTAGCGGGACTCACAGATACGCAGTATTTT.

This clone has a single count. V is TRBV19 and J is TRBJ2-5; unclear D gene. CDR3 length: 12 amino acids. Trimming pared 3 bases from V and 7 bases from J, leaving 9 bases between. Germline V lookup: CDR1 LNHDA, CDR2 SQIVND (reference sequence). The CDR3 loop reads CASSMVSGTQYF. The CDR3 coding sequence is TGTGCCAGTAGTATGGTTTCCGGGACCCAGTACTTC.

Here the CDR3 reads CASSLAGNHYGYTF. As DNA, the CDR3 is TGTGCCAGCAGTTTAGCGGGAAACCACTATGGCTACACCTTC. V gene TRBV27 combines with J gene TRBJ1-2; D call uncertain. The germline gives CDR1 MNHEY, CDR2 SMNVEV (reference sequence). Trimming took 2 bases from V and 3 from J, leaving 10 bases between them. CDR3 size: 14 residues.

This clone occurred once. V gene TRBV6-5 combines with J gene TRBJ2-5, with D perhaps matching TRBD2 (6 bases). The V end was cut by 6 bases, the J end by 9 bases, with 11 bases between. The CDR3 totals 11 residues. Germline V gene sequence: CDR1 MNHEY, CDR2 SVGAGI. The CDR3 DNA reads as TGTGCCAGCAGACGGGAGATGGCCCAGTACTTC. This encodes CASRREMAQYF.

This clone was seen only once. V is TRBV6-5 and J is TRBJ2-2, with 9 bases matching TRBD1. The CDR3 runs 15 residues. The ends lost 6 bases at V and 5 bases at J; junction bases unmatched: 7. Germline values: CDR1 MNHEY, CDR2 SVGAGI. CDR3 nucleotide sequence: TGTGCCAGCAGGATGGGACAGGGTATAACCGGGGAGCTGTTTTTT. Amino acid sequence: CASRMGQGITGELFF.

The V call is TRBV30, the J call TRBJ2-7; D may be TRBD1 (6 bases). The length of the CDR3 is 16 residues. Germline-derived CDR1 and CDR2 are GTSNPN and SVGIG (reference sequence). Trimming took off 1 base at V and 0 bases at J, with 16 bases between the two ends. The CDR3 region is CAWSDPLGAISYEQYF. The DNA for the CDR3 is TGTGCCTGGAGTGACCCCCTGGGGGCCATCTCCTACGAGCAGTACTTC.

This chain links TRBV18 with TRBJ2-1; TRBD1 might be the D (6 bases). This CDR3 is built from 16 residues. V was clipped by 6 bases and J by 2 bases, with 17 bases between them. Germline V gives CDR1 KGHSH, CDR2 LQKENI. The CDR3 protein is CASSKKQGLTYNEQFF. The CDR3 DNA sequence: TGTGCCAGCTCGAAAAAACAGGGATTAACCTACAATGAGCAGTTCTTC.

The genes are TRBV10-3 and TRBJ1-3; D possibly corresponds to TRBD1 (6 bases). This CDR3 has 15 amino acids. V was pared by 2 bases and J by 3 bases, with 11 bases between. Germline CDR1 ENHRY, CDR2 SYGVKD. CDR3 in amino acids: CAISEKTGHGNTIYF. The CDR3 nucleotides read TGTGCCATCAGTGAGAAAACAGGGCATGGAAACACCATATATTTT.

The V gene is TRBV15, the J gene TRBJ1-1; weak D call: TRBD1 (6 bases). The V and J ends lost 0 bases and 5 bases respectively, with 16 bases between them. CDR3 length equals 16 residues. CDR1 is LNHNV and CDR2 is YYDKDF in the germline V gene (reference sequence). This CDR3 reads CATSRDTGGGATEAFF. The CDR3, as DNA: TGTGCCACCAGCAGAGACACGGGGGGGGGCGCTACTGAAGCTTTCTTT.

V and J are TRBV9 and TRBJ2-3; 9 bases line up with TRBD2. Unmatched junction bases numbered 11, after V lost 3 bases and J lost 3 bases. The CDR3 consists of 17 residues. The germline V gene has CDR1 SGDLS and CDR2 YYNGEE. The CDR3 spells CASSGGGGGALTDTQYF. DNA of the CDR3: TGTGCCAGCAGCGGAGGAGGCGGGGGGGCCCTAACAGATACGCAGTATTTT.

The V and J genes are TRBV7-6 and TRBJ1-6; 7 bases line up with TRBD1. This CDR3 contains 16 residues. CDR1 is SGHVS and CDR2 is FNYEAQ in the germline V gene. J gave up 7 bases and V 3 bases, and 9 bases lay outside the gene matches. In nucleotides, the CDR3 is TGTGCCAGCAGCTTGACAGGGATCTTAACGAATTCACCCCTCCACTTT. It codes for CASSLTGILTNSPLHF.

J is TRBJ1-6 and V is TRBV5-6; 7 nucleotides agree with TRBD1. V was pared by 3 bases and J by 7 bases, with 10 bases of the junction left unmatched. The CDR3 is 16 amino acids. Germline V CDR1 and CDR2: SGHDT, YYEEEE. The CDR3 is CASSSNRGVKNSPLHF. CDR3 coding DNA: TGTGCCAGCAGCTCTAACAGGGGAGTGAAGAATTCACCCCTCCACTTT.

In its sample, this clone was seen a few times. The chain joins TRBV27 to TRBJ1-5; D not certain. With 3 bases removed from V and 5 bases from J, the gap between germline ends came to 11 bases. The length of the CDR3 is 14 residues. Germline lookup yields CDR1 MNHEY and CDR2 SMNVEV (reference sequence). CDR3 DNA sequence: TGTGCCAGCAGTTTCCTCGGGTCTCATCAGCCCCAGCATTTT. Its protein is CASSFLGSHQPQHF.

The chain couples TRBV29-1 to TRBJ2-3; D may be TRBD2 (5 bases). The CDR3 has 11 amino acids. V was trimmed by 7 bases and J by 6 bases, leaving 11 bases between them. CDR1 SQVTM and CDR2 ANQGSEA come from the germline V gene. This CDR3 reads CSAPGGDTQYF. In DNA, the CDR3 is TGCAGCGCTCCCGGCGGGGATACGCAGTATTTT.